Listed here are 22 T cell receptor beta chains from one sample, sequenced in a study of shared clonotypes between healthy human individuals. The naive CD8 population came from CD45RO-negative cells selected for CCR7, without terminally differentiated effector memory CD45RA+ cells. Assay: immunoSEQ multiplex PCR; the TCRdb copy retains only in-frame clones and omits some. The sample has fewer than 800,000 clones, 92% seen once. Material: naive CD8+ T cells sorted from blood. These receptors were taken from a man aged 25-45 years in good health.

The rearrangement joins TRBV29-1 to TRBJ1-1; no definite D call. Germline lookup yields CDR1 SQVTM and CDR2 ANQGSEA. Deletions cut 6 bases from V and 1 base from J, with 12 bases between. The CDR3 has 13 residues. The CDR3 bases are TGCAGCGTCCTAAGGGTCGCGAACACTGAAGCTTTCTTT. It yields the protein CSVLRVANTEAFF.

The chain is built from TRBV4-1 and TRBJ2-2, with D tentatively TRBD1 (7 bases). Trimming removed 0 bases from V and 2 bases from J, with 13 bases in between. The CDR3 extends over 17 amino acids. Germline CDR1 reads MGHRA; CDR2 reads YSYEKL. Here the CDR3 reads CASSQDRGTENTGELFF. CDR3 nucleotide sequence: TGCGCCAGCAGCCAAGATCGGGGGACAGAAAACACCGGGGAGCTGTTTTTT.

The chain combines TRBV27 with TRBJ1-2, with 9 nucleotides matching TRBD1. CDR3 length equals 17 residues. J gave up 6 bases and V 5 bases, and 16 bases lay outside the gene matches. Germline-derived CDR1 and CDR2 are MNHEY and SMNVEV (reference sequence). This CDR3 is CASSPSMWGQGQHGYTF. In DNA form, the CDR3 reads TGTGCCAGCAGTCCCTCCATGTGGGGACAGGGACAACATGGCTACACCTTC.

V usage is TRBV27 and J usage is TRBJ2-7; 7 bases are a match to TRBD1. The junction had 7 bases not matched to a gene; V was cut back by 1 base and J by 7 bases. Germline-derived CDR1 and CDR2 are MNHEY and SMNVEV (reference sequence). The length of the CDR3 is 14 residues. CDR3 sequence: CASSLWETGTEQYF. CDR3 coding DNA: TGTGCCAGCAGTTTATGGGAGACAGGGACGGAGCAGTACTTC.

CDR3 in DNA: TGTGCCAGCAGTCCTAGACTCGACTCCTACGAGCAGTACTTC. Its protein is CASSPRLDSYEQYF. This sequence joins TRBV28 and TRBJ2-7; D not resolved. This CDR3 spans 14 amino acids. The V end lost 5 bases, the J end lost 0 bases, and 11 bases lay between the germline ends. Germline CDR1 MDHEN, CDR2 SYDVKM.

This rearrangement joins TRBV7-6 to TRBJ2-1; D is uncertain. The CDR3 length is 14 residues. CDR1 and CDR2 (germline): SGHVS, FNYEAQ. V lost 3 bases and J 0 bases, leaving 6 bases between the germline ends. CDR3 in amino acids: CASSFRNSYNEQFF. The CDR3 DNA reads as TGTGCCAGCAGCTTCAGAAACTCCTACAATGAGCAGTTCTTC.

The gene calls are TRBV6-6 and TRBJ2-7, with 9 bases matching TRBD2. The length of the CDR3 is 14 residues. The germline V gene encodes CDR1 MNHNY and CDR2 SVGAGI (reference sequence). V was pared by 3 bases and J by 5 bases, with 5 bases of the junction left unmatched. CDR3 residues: CASSYSGLANEQYF. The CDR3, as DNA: TGTGCCAGCAGTTATTCGGGACTAGCAAACGAGCAGTACTTC.

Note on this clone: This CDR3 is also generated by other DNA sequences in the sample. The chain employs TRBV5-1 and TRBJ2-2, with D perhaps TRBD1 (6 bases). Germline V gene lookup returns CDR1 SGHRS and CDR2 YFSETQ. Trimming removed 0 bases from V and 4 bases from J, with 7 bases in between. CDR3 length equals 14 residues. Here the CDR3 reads CASSLEGGTGELFF. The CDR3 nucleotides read TGCGCCAGCAGCTTGGAAGGGGGCACCGGGGAGCTGTTTTTT.

CDR3 residues: CASSLNLGMGYNEQFF. The CDR3 DNA reads as TGTGCCAGCAGCTTAAATCTGGGGATGGGATACAATGAGCAGTTCTTC. This chain joins TRBV7-2 and TRBJ2-1; D ambiguous. This CDR3 is built from 16 residues. Germline CDR1 is SGHTA and CDR2 is FQGNSA. V shed 2 bases and J shed 4 bases, with 15 bases lying between them.

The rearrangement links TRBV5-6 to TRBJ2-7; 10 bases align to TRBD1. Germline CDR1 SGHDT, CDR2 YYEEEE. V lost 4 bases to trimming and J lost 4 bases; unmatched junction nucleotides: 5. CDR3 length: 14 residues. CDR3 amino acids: CASSQTGGRYEQYF. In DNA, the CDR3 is TGTGCCAGCAGCCAGACAGGGGGCAGGTACGAGCAGTACTTC.

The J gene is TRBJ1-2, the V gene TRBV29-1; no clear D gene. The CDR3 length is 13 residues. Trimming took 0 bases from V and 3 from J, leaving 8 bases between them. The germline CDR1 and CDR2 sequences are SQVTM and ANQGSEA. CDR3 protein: CSVEDTEDYGYTF. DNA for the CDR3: TGCAGCGTTGAAGACACAGAAGACTATGGCTACACCTTC.

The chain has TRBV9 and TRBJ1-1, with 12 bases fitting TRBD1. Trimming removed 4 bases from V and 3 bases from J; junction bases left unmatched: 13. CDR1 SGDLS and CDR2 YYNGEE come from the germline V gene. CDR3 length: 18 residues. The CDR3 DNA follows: TGTGCCAGCAGCACAGGGACAGGGGGCGCGGGTTTGTACACTGAAGCTTTCTTT. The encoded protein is CASSTGTGGAGLYTEAFF. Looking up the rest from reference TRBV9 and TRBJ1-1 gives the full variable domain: DSGVTQTPKHLITATGQRVTLRCSPRSGDLSVYWYQQSLDQGLQFLIQYYNGEERAKGNILERFSAQQFPDLHSELNLSSLELGDSALYFCASSTGTGGAGLYTEAFFGQGTRLTVV.

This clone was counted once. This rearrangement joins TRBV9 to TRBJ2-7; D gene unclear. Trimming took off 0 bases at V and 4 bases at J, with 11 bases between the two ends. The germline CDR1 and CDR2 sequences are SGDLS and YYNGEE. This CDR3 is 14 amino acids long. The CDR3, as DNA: TGTGCCAGCAGCGTAGGAGATCCTAGTTACGAGCAGTACTTC. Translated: CASSVGDPSYEQYF.

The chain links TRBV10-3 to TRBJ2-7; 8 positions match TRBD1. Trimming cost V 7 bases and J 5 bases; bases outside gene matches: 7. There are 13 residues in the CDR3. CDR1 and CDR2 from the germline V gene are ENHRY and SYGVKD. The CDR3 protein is CAIKDRVSHEQYF. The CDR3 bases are TGTGCCATCAAGGACAGGGTATCGCACGAGCAGTACTTC.

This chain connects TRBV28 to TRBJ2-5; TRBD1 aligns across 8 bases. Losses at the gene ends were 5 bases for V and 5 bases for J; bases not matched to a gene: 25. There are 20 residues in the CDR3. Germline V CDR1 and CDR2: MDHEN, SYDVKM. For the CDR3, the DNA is TGTGCCAGCAGTCGCGGACCCCCGGACAGGGTCTGGTTTGTTGGGGAGACCCAGTACTTC. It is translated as CASSRGPPDRVWFVGETQYF.

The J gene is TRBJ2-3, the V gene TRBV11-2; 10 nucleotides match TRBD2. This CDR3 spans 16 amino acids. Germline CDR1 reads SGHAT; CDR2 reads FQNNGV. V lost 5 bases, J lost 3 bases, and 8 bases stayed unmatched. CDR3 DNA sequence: TGTGCCAGCAGCCCGACCCCTAGCGGGAGAACAGATACGCAGTATTTT. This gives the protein CASSPTPSGRTDTQYF.

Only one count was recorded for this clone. CDR3 bases: TGTGCCAGCAGCTTGGGTGTGTCCTACGAGCAGTACTTC. Residues: CASSLGVSYEQYF. The chain joins TRBV5-6 to TRBJ2-7; D is uncertain. Germline V gives CDR1 SGHDT, CDR2 YYEEEE. V dropped 0 bases and J dropped 1 base, with 5 bases sitting between them. The CDR3 sequence is 13 residues long.

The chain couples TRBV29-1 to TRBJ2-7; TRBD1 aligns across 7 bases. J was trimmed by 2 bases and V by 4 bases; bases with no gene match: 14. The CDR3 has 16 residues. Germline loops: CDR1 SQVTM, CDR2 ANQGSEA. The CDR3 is CSVVGDLGQKTYEQYF. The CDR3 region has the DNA TGCAGCGTTGTCGGGGATTTGGGACAGAAAACCTACGAGCAGTACTTC.

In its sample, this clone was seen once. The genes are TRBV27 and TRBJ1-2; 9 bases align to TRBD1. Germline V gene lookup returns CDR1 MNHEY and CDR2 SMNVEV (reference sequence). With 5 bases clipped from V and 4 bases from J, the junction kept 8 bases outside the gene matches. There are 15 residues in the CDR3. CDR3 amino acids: CASSGADRGFYGYTF. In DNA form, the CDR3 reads TGTGCCAGCAGTGGGGCGGACAGGGGATTCTATGGCTACACCTTC.

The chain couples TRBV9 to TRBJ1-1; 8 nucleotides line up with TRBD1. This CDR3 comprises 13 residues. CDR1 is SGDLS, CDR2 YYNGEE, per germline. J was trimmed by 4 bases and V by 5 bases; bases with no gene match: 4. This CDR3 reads CASRLTGGTEAFF. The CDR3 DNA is TGTGCCAGCAGATTAACAGGGGGCACTGAAGCTTTCTTT.

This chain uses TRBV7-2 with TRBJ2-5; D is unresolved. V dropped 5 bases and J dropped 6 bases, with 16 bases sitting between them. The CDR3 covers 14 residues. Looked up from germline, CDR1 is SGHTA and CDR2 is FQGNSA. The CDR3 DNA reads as TGTGCCAGCAGCCCCCCCCTTTATAGCCAGACCCAGTACTTC. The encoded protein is CASSPPLYSQTQYF.

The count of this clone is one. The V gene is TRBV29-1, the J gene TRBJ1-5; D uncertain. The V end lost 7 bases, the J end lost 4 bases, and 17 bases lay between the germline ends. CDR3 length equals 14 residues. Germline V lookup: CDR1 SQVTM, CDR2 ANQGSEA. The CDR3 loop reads CSAGRSGPNQPQHF. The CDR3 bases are TGCAGCGCTGGGAGGTCAGGACCAAATCAGCCCCAGCATTTT.